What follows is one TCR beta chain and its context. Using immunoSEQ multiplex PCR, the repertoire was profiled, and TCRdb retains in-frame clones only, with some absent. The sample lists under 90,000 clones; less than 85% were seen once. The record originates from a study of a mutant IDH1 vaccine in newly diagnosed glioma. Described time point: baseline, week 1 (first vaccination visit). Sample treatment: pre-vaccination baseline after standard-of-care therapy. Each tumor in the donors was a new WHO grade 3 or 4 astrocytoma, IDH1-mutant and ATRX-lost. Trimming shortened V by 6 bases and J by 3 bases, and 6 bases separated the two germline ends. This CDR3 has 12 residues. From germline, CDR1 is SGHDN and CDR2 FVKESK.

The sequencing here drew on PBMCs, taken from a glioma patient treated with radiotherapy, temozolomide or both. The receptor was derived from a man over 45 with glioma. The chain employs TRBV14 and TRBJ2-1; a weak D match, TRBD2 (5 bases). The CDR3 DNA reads TGTGCCAGCAGTCGGGACTACAATGAGCAGTTCTTC. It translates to CASSRDYNEQFF.